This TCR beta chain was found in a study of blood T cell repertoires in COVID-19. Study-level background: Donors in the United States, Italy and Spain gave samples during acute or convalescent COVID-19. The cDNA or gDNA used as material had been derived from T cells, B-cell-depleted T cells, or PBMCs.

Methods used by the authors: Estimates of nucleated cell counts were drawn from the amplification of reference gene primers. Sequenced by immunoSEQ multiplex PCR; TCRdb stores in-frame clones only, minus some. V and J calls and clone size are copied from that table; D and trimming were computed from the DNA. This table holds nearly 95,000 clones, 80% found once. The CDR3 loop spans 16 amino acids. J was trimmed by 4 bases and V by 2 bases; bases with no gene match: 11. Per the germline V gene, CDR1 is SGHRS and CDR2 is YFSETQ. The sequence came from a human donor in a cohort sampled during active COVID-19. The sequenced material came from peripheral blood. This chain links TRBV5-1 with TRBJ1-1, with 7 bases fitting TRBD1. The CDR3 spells CASSLRQGGGSTEAFF. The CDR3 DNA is TGCGCCAGCAGCTTAAGGCAGGGGGGAGGTAGCACTGAAGCTTTCTTT.